These 2 T cell receptor beta chains came from one sample sequenced in a study of T cell repertoires in cytomegalovirus infection (dated by TCRdb to between 2018 and 2021). What this sample's treatment or condition label stands for: in vitro stimulation with specific CMV peptide epitopes to enrich CMV-specific T cells. The antigens of these receptors remain unknown. For sequencing, an Illumina HiSeq 1500 was employed. The raw public data were reprocessed by TCRdb itself: fastp quality trimming at Q25, MiXCR clonotype calling, in-frame beta chains only. Rows with one shared CDR3 protein collapse into an entry with the most common genes and DNA. This sample has 830,000 or so distinct CDR3 sequences in its table, and about 33% of those were observed once. Of the sample, 9.5% to 15% is held by the ten largest clones. Sequencing was performed on cultured CD8+ T cells from PBMCs, taken from culture after CMV antigen stimulation. The receptors derive from a human donor in good health (CMV status not recorded). Some clones in this sample may be carry-over from other donors' samples.

This clonotype was recorded a few times. The chain joins TRBV27 to TRBJ2-7; D is possibly TRBD1 (7 bases). In germline, CDR1 is MNHEY, CDR2 SMNVEV (reference sequence). V lost 5 bases and J 4 bases, leaving 12 bases between the germline ends. This CDR3 contains 13 residues. CDR3 protein: CASSGGTDYEQYF. DNA of the CDR3: TGTGCCAGCAGTGGCGGGACAGATTACGAGCAGTACTTC.

This clonotype was counted between two and nine times. The chain links TRBV7-9 to TRBJ2-7, with D tentatively TRBD1 (6 bases). Trimming stripped 4 bases from V and 0 bases from J, with 10 bases between. From germline, CDR1 is SEHNR and CDR2 FQNEAQ (reference sequence). The CDR3 runs 14 residues. The CDR3 sequence: CASSSHRDSYEQYV. CDR3 coding DNA: TGTGCCAGCAGCTCCCACAGGGACTCCTACGAGCAGTACGTC.